The T cell receptor (beta chain) under discussion was sequenced for a study of breast tumors, draining lymph nodes, adjacent tissues. This clonotype was picked up many times. Its antigen remains unidentified. Germline CDR1 reads SGHTS; CDR2 reads YDEGEE. CDR3 size: 15 residues. Trimming cost V 4 bases and J 1 base, with 15 bases left between them. Study-level points and caveats: Data fit most tumor T cells coming from lymph node, expanding in tumor.

Samples came from axillary lymph nodes draining the breast cancer. TCRdb reanalysed the multiplex PCR reads using MiXCR and keeps one entry per CDR3 protein. The sample yields about 150,000 distinct CDR3 sequences, 30% to 35% seen once. What was sequenced was axillary lymph node tissue. The J gene is TRBJ2-7, the V gene TRBV5-8; perhaps D is TRBD1 or TRBD2 (6 bases each). The source of this sequence is a female donor with breast cancer. Some clones in this sample may be carry-over from other donors' samples. CDR3 residues: CASSHTGTRSYEQYV. The CDR3 DNA reads TGTGCCAGCAGCCACACAGGGACTCGGTCCTACGAGCAGTACGTC.